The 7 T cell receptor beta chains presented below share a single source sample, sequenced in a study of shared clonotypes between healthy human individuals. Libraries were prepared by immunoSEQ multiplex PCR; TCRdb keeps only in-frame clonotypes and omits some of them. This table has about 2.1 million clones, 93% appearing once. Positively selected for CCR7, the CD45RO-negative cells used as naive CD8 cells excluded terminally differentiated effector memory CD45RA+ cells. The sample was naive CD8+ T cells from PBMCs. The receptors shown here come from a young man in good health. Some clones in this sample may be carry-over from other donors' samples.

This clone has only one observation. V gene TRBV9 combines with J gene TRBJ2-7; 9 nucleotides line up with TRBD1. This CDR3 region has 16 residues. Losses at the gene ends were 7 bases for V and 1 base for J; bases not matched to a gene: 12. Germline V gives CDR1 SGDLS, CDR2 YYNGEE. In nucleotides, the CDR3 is TGTGCCAGCCCGGGGACAGGGACGAAATCATCCTACGAGCAGTACTTC. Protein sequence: CASPGTGTKSSYEQYF.

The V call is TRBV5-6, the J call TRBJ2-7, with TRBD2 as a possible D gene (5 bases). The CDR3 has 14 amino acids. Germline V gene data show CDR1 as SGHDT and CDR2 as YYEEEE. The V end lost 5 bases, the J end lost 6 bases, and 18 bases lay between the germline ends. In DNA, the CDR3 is TGTGCCAGCAGGGGAGACGGCCCCAGTGGCGAGCAGTACTTC. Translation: CASRGDGPSGEQYF.

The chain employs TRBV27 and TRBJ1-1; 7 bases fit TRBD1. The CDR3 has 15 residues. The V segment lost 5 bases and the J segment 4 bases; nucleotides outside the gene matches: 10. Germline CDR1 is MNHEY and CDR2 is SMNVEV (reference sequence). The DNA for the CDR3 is TGTGCCAGCAGTCCGCGACAGGGAGGGGTCACTGAAGCTTTCTTT. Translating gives CASSPRQGGVTEAFF.

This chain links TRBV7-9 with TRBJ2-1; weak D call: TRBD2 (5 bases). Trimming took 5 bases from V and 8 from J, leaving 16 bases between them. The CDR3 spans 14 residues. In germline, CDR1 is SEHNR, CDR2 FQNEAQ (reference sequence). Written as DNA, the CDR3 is TGTGCCAGCAGCCTTGCGGGCCGGGTCGATGAGCAGTTCTTC. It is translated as CASSLAGRVDEQFF.

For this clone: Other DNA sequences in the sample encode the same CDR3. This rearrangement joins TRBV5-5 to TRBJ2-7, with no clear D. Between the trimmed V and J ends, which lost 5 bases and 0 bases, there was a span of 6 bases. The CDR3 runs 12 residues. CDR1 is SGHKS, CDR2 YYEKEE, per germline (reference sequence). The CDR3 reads CASSGSSYEQYF. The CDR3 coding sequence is TGTGCCAGCAGTGGTAGCTCCTACGAGCAGTACTTC. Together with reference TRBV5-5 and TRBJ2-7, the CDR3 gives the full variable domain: DAGVTQSPTHLIKTRGQQVTLRCSPISGHKSVSWYQQVLGQGPQFIFQYYEKEERGRGNFPDRFSARQFPNYSSELNVNALLLGDSALYLCASSGSSYEQYFGPGTRLTVT.

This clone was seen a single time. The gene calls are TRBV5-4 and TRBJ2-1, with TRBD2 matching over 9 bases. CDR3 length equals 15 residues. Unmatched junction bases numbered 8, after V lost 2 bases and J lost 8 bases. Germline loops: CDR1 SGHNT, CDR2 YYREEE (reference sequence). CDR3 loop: CASSFRLAGLYEQFF. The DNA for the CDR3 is TGTGCCAGCAGCTTCCGGCTAGCGGGATTATATGAGCAGTTCTTC.

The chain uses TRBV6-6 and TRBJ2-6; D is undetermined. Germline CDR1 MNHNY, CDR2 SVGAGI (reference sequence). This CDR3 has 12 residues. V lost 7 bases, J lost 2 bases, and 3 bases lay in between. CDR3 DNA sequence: TGTGCCAGCAAAGCTGGGGCCAACGTCCTGACTTTC. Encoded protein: CASKAGANVLTF.